Following are 11 T cell receptor beta chains from one sample sequenced in a study of T-cell reconstitution after alpha-beta-depleted transplantation in children (TCRdb year 2016). Library preparation was by PCR. Sequencing instrument: Illumina HiSeq 2500. To normalize quantification of the TCRbeta repertoire, the TCR libraries were built with molecular barcoding that relied on unique molecular identifiers. The raw public data were reprocessed by TCRdb itself: fastp quality trimming at Q25, MiXCR clonotype calling, in-frame beta chains only. Records with the same CDR3 protein are collapsed into one entry carrying the most frequent genes and DNA. This sample comprises approximately 490,000 distinct CDR3 sequences, about an eighth of them detected only once. 4.5% to 6% of the sample comes from the top ten. Sequenced material: PBMCs from the stem cell graft donor, taken from the stem cell graft. The receptor source for this set is a human donor who donated a stem cell graft to a child with combined immunodeficiency.

The CDR3 region has the DNA TGCAGCGTCCGGACAGGGGCTAAGACCCAGTACTTC. Amino acids: CSVRTGAKTQYF. This sequence joins TRBV29-1 and TRBJ2-5; 9 bases map to TRBD1. Germline CDR1 is SQVTM and CDR2 is ANQGSEA. With V trimmed by 6 bases and J by 6 bases, 5 bases remained unmatched. The CDR3 is 12 amino acids.

This clonotype was found many times. The genes are TRBV10-3 and TRBJ2-5; TRBD2 matches at 16 bases. The J segment lost 4 bases and the V segment lost 6 bases, leaving 11 bases of the junction unmatched. Germline V gene lookup returns CDR1 ENHRY and CDR2 SYGVKD. The CDR3 length is 18 residues. CDR3 region: CAISPGLAGGPASETQYF. The CDR3 nucleotides are TGTGCCATCAGCCCGGGACTAGCGGGGGGGCCCGCTTCAGAGACCCAGTACTTC.

The sample holds a few counts of this clonotype. The chain has TRBV29-1 and TRBJ2-1, with 10 bases that match TRBD2. CDR1 SQVTM and CDR2 ANQGSEA come from the germline V gene. The CDR3 totals 17 residues. With V trimmed by 3 bases and J by 0 bases, 8 bases remained unmatched. CDR3 coding DNA: TGCAGCGTTGACAGCGGGAGGGAAGTTAGCTCCTACAATGAGCAGTTCTTC. Amino acids: CSVDSGREVSSYNEQFF.

On this clonotype: A much larger clone lies one base from this, so it may be a read error. The CDR3 bases are TGTGCCATCAATGGTGGGACAGACAATGAGCAGTTCTTC. It encodes CAINGGTDNEQFF. The V call is TRBV10-3, the J call TRBJ2-1, with 7 positions matching TRBD1. Germline assignment: CDR1 ENHRY and CDR2 SYGVKD. The CDR3 has 13 amino acids. V was clipped by 7 bases and J by 5 bases; unmatched bases: 5.

This clonotype was recorded a few times. The chain has TRBV6-2 or TRBV6-3 and TRBJ2-1; 9 bases line up with TRBD2. V shed 5 bases and J 6 bases; nucleotides not matched to a gene: 8. The CDR3 loop spans 15 amino acids. Germline loops: CDR1 MNHEY, CDR2 SVGEGT. The CDR3 DNA reads TGTGCCAGCAGTCCAACTAGCGGGCGAACCAATGAGCAGTTCTTC. Residues: CASSPTSGRTNEQFF.

The table lists this clonotype with many counts. This chain joins TRBV20-1 and TRBJ1-1; D is unclear. The V and J ends lost 4 bases and 7 bases respectively, with 10 bases between them. The CDR3 covers 11 residues. CDR1 is DFQATT and CDR2 is SNEGSKA in the germline V gene (reference sequence). CDR3 coding DNA: TGCAGTGCTAAGGCAGCAGTTGAAGCTTTCTTT. It encodes CSAKAAVEAFF.

The rearrangement links TRBV29-1 to TRBJ2-1, with TRBD2 as a possible D gene (5 bases). V gave up 2 bases and J gave up 7 bases, with 12 bases separating them. The CDR3 is 13 residues long. CDR1 is SQVTM, CDR2 ANQGSEA, per germline. The CDR3 DNA sequence: TGCAGCGTTGAACGCAGGAGCGGTAATGAGCAGTTCTTC. Amino acid sequence: CSVERRSGNEQFF.

This clonotype was recorded at least ten times. The genes are TRBV11-3 and TRBJ1-1; D is unresolved. The CDR3 is made up of 14 amino acids. V was trimmed by 0 bases and J by 4 bases, leaving 9 bases between them. CDR1 SGHNT and CDR2 YENEEA come from the germline V gene. CDR3 protein: CASSLDGFGTEAFF. The DNA of the CDR3 is TGTGCCAGCAGCTTAGATGGGTTTGGCACTGAAGCTTTCTTT.

Only a few counts were recorded for this clonotype. V usage is TRBV9 and J usage is TRBJ2-1, with TRBD1 matching over 7 bases. J was trimmed by 6 bases and V by 5 bases; bases with no gene match: 8. The CDR3 sequence is 14 residues long. Looked up from germline, CDR1 is SGDLS and CDR2 is YYNGEE. The CDR3: CASSPTGVGNEQFF. Here the CDR3 DNA reads TGTGCCAGCAGTCCAACAGGGGTCGGCAATGAGCAGTTCTTC.

In this sample, this clonotype turned up a few times. The CDR3 sequence is CASSLEWEGRETQYF. The CDR3 DNA reads TGTGCCAGCAGTTTAGAGTGGGAGGGCCGCGAGACCCAGTACTTC. This chain joins TRBV12-3 or TRBV12-4 and TRBJ2-5, with 7 bases identical to TRBD2. V lost 1 base and J lost 5; bases outside the gene matches: 7. The length of the CDR3 is 15 residues.

The rearrangement joins TRBV12-3 or TRBV12-4 to TRBJ2-5; 11 bases are a match to TRBD2. This CDR3 is 20 amino acids long. Unmatched junction bases numbered 18, after V lost 4 bases and J lost 2 bases. The CDR3 bases are TGTGCCAGCAGTTCTCGCCGGGAACTAGCGGGAGAAGGTGGACAAGAGACCCAGTACTTC. Amino acid sequence: CASSSRRELAGEGGQETQYF.